These 15 T cell receptor beta chains originate from one sample sequenced in a study of CD8 T cells in ankylosing spondylitis. TCRdb processed the 5' RACE reads anew with MiXCR; each CDR3 protein has one entry. The table records approximately 250,000 distinct CDR3 sequences, 8% to 11% of them present only once. The sequencing input was blood, either unsorted or a sorted T cell fraction (not recorded which). The receptor set was obtained from a male donor with ankylosing spondylitis or in good health (not recorded which).

This clonotype has ten or more counts. The chain recombines TRBV18 with TRBJ1-2; D is undetermined. The CDR3 loop spans 13 amino acids. The V end lost 1 base, the J end lost 3 bases, and 6 bases lay between the germline ends. The germline V gene has CDR1 KGHSH and CDR2 LQKENI. CDR3 coding DNA: TGTGCCAGCTCACCACGAGGCGACTATGGCTACACCTTC. This translates into CASSPRGDYGYTF.

This clonotype came up many times. The J gene is TRBJ2-1, the V gene TRBV29-1; D is possibly TRBD2 (5 bases). The germline CDR1 and CDR2 sequences are SQVTM and ANQGSEA. The CDR3 runs 12 residues. Trimming took off 7 bases at V and 6 bases at J, with 13 bases between the two ends. CDR3 in DNA: TGCAGCGCCCTCGTGGGAGTCAATGAGCAGTTCTTC. Translating gives CSALVGVNEQFF.

This clonotype was seen repeatedly, ten times or more. The rearrangement uses TRBV7-2 and TRBJ1-2; D gene unclear. The ends were cut back, 6 bases at V and 0 bases at J, with 14 bases in the middle. This CDR3 has 15 amino acids. Germline CDR1 reads SGHTA; CDR2 reads FQGNSA. CDR3 coding DNA: TGTGCCAGCAGTATACTCACGGGAGCTAACTATGGCTACACCTTC. Protein product: CASSILTGANYGYTF.

This clonotype was seen ten or more times. The rearrangement uses TRBV6-2 or TRBV6-3 and TRBJ2-1, with D hard to call. This CDR3 is built from 11 residues. Trimming cost V 5 bases and J 5 bases, with 4 bases left between them. Germline V gene data show CDR1 as MNHEY and CDR2 as SVGEGT. This CDR3 is CASSIHNEQFF. CDR3 sequence (DNA): TGTGCCAGCAGTATTCACAATGAGCAGTTCTTC.

At least ten counts were recorded for this clonotype. The rearrangement uses TRBV10-3 and TRBJ1-1, with a weak D call TRBD1 (6 bases). The CDR3 is 17 residues long. The V and J ends lost 7 bases and 0 bases respectively, with 21 bases between them. Germline V gene data show CDR1 as ENHRY and CDR2 as SYGVKD. The CDR3 here is CAINFLGGQDLNTEAFF. The CDR3 DNA reads as TGTGCCATCAATTTCCTGGGGGGGCAGGATTTGAACACTGAAGCTTTCTTT.

On this clonotype: It may be a read error: a sequence one base away is much more abundant. The J gene is TRBJ2-3, the V gene TRBV25-1; 9 nucleotides align to TRBD1. Looked up from germline, CDR1 is MGHDK and CDR2 is SYGVNS. This CDR3 has 15 amino acids. The CDR3 region has the DNA TGTGTCAGCACCTACTCCGGGACAGGGTTGGATACGCAGTATTTT. Protein product: CVSTYSGTGLDTQYF.

This clonotype was found a few times. The chain carries TRBV7-2 and TRBJ2-7; D is perhaps TRBD1 or TRBD2 (6 bases each). The CDR3 extends over 13 amino acids. Germline V gene sequence: CDR1 SGHTA, CDR2 FQGNSA. Trimming took off 6 bases at V and 5 bases at J, with 14 bases between the two ends. Here the CDR3 reads CASRLGGRDEQYF. CDR3 bases: TGTGCCAGCAGGTTGGGGGGCCGCGACGAGCAGTACTTC.

Here the CDR3 DNA reads TGTGCCAGCAGCTTAGAGCTAGGCTGGAGGTATTTT. As protein: CASSLELGWRYF. The rearrangement links TRBV7-9 to TRBJ2-3; D remains ambiguous. Germline V gene lookup returns CDR1 SEHNR and CDR2 FQNEAQ (reference sequence). The CDR3 is 12 residues long. V lost 1 base to trimming and J lost 14 bases, with 13 bases between them.

The table lists this clonotype with many counts. The chain recombines TRBV20-1 with TRBJ2-3, with D unresolved. Trimming shortened V by 1 base and J by 1 base, and 6 bases separated the two germline ends. The CDR3 contains 13 residues. Germline-derived CDR1 and CDR2 are DFQATT and SNEGSKA (reference sequence). The CDR3 coding sequence is TGCAGTGCTAGAGTAGGCGGCACAGATACGCAGTATTTT. Its protein product is CSARVGGTDTQYF.

This clonotype was counted a few times. The chain uses TRBV10-1 and TRBJ1-3; D gene uncertain. Germline CDR1 WNHNN, CDR2 SYGVQD (reference sequence). This CDR3 has 17 amino acids. V lost 0 bases to trimming and J lost 0 bases, with 12 bases between them. CDR3 in amino acids: CASSESVGGFSGNTIYF. The DNA of the CDR3 is TGCGCCAGCAGTGAGTCGGTCGGCGGATTCTCTGGAAACACCATATATTTT.

The rearrangement links TRBV7-9 to TRBJ1-3; no definite D call. The CDR3 loop spans 13 amino acids. CDR1 and CDR2 (germline): SEHNR, FQNEAQ (reference sequence). With 5 bases removed from V and 4 bases from J, the gap between germline ends came to 9 bases. The DNA of the CDR3 is TGTGCCAGCAGCCCCCCAGAGGGAAACACCATATATTTT. As protein: CASSPPEGNTIYF.

This clonotype came up many times. J is TRBJ1-1 and V is TRBV20-1, with a tentative D call TRBD1 (5 bases). CDR1 and CDR2 (germline): DFQATT, SNEGSKA (reference sequence). This CDR3 is 14 amino acids long. Between the trimmed V and J ends, which lost 6 bases and 5 bases, there was a span of 19 bases. Here the CDR3 reads CSALSGGRRTEAFF. CDR3 DNA: TGCAGTGCCCTATCCGGGGGACGAAGGACTGAAGCTTTCTTT.

The chain has TRBV7-8 and TRBJ2-5; D not certain. Germline CDR1 is SGHVS and CDR2 is FQNEAQ. The CDR3 loop spans 14 amino acids. Trimming left V 6 bases short and J 5 bases short, with 16 bases between. The CDR3 loop is CASRITAWVETQYF. The DNA for the CDR3 is TGTGCCAGCAGGATCACAGCCTGGGTGGAGACCCAGTACTTC.

This clonotype came up a few times. The chain combines TRBV6-2 or TRBV6-3 with TRBJ2-1, with 13 bases matching TRBD2. The CDR3 has 16 residues. The junction had 8 bases not matched to a gene; V was cut back by 4 bases and J by 8 bases. Germline CDR1 and CDR2: MNHEY and SVGEGT. The CDR3 sequence is CASSSPRTSGSHEQFF. The CDR3 region has the DNA TGTGCCAGCAGTTCCCCCCGGACTAGCGGGAGCCATGAGCAGTTCTTC.

The sample holds many counts of this clonotype. CDR3 DNA sequence: TGTGCCTGGAGGATAGCGGGAGGGTATGGGAAGGCGCAGTATTTT. Protein sequence: CAWRIAGGYGKAQYF. V and J are TRBV30 and TRBJ2-3; 11 nucleotides agree with TRBD2. Germline trimming cut 3 bases from V and 10 bases from J; bases unmatched to any gene: 12. Germline V gene lookup returns CDR1 GTSNPN and CDR2 SVGIG (reference sequence). The CDR3 runs to 15 residues. Looking up the rest from reference TRBV30 and TRBJ2-3 gives the full variable domain: SQTIHQWPATLVQPVGSPLSLECTVEGTSNPNLYWYRQAAGRGLQLLFYSVGIGQISSEVPQNLSASRPQDRQFILSSKKLLLSDSGFYLCAWRIAGGYGKAQYFGPGTRLTVL.